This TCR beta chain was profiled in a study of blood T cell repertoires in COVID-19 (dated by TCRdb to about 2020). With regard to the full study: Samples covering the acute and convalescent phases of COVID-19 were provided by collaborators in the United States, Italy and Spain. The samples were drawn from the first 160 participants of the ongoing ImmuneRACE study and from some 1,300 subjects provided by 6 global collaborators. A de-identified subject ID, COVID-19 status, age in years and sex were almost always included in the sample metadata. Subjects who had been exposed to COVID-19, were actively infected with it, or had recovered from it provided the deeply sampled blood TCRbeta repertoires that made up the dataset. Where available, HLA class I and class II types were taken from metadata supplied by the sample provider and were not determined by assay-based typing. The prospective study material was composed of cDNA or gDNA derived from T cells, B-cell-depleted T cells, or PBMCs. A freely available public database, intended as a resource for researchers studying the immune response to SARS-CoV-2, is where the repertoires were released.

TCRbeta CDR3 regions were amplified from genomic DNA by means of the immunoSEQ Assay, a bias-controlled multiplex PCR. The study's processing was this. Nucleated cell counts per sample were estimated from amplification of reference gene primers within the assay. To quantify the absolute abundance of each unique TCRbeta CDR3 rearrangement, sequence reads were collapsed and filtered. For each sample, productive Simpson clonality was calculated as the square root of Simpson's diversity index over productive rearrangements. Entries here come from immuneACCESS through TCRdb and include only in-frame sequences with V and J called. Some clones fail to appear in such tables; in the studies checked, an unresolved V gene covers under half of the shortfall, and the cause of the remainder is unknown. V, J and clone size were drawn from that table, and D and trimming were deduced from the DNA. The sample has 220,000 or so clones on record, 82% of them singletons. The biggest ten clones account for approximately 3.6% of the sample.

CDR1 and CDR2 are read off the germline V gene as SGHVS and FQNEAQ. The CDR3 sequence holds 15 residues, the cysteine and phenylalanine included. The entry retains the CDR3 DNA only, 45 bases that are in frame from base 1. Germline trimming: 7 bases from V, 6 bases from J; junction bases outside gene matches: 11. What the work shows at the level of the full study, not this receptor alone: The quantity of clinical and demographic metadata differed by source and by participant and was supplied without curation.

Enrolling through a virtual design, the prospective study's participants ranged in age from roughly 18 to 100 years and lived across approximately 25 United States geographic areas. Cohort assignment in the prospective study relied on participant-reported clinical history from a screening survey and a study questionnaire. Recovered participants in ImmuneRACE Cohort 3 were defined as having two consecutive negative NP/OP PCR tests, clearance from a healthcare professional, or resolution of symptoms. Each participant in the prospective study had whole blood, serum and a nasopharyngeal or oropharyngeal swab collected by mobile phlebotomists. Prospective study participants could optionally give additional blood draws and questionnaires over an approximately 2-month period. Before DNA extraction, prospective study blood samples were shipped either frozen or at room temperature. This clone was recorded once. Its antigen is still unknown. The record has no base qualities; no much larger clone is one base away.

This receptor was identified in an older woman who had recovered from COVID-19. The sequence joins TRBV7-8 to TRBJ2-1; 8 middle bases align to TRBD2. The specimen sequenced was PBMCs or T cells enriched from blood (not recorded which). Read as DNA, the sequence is TGTGCCAGCAACGACAGGCCCGGGAGGGGCAATGAGCAGTTCTTC. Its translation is CASNDRPGRGNEQFF.